Each of the 18 T cell receptor beta chains below was sequenced from the same sample in a study of cytomegalovirus exposure and HLA in healthy donors. PCR used 60 Vbeta primers and 13 Jbeta primers. Sequencing was performed with immunoSEQ multiplex PCR; in TCRdb, only in-frame clones are kept and a portion is missing. This table holds about 140,000 clones, 80% to 85% found once. The sequencing sample was made of PBMCs. The source of these receptors is a boy between 2 and 15 years old in good health and CMV-seronegative.

V usage is TRBV4-1 and J usage is TRBJ2-2, with 9 bases fitting TRBD1. The CDR3 totals 17 residues. Germline V CDR1 and CDR2: MGHRA, YSYEKL. The junction had 12 bases not matched to a gene; V was cut back by 4 bases and J by 6 bases. CDR3 in amino acids: CASSPNPGQGYAGELFF. CDR3 nucleotides: TGCGCCAGCAGCCCGAACCCAGGACAGGGGTACGCCGGGGAGCTGTTTTTT.

The V and J genes are TRBV5-5 and TRBJ2-7; TRBD1 matches 7 bases. V trimming: 1 base; J trimming: 2 bases; junction bases outside the gene matches: 6. The germline V gene has CDR1 SGHKS and CDR2 YYEKEE (reference sequence). This CDR3 comprises 15 residues. CDR3 sequence reads: CASSLSGTAPYEQYF. CDR3 sequence (DNA): TGTGCCAGCAGCTTGTCTGGGACAGCTCCCTACGAGCAGTACTTC.

J is TRBJ2-2 and V is TRBV27; TRBD2 matches 8 bases. From germline, CDR1 is MNHEY and CDR2 SMNVEV (reference sequence). V shed 2 bases, J shed 1 base, and the junction held 3 bases outside the gene matches. The CDR3 sequence is 16 residues long. CDR3 in amino acids: CASSLGLAGNTGELFF. CDR3 in DNA: TGTGCCAGCAGTTTAGGGCTAGCGGGGAACACCGGGGAGCTGTTTTTT.

This chain links TRBV6-5 with TRBJ2-3; 8 bases fit TRBD1. Germline assignment: CDR1 MNHEY and CDR2 SVGAGI. V lost 6 bases, J lost 4 bases, and 9 bases stayed unmatched. The CDR3 loop spans 15 amino acids. Here the CDR3 reads CASRGQGGSADTQYF. The CDR3, as DNA: TGTGCCAGCAGAGGACAGGGCGGAAGCGCAGATACGCAGTATTTT.

The V and J genes are TRBV6-5 and TRBJ1-1; D is ambiguous. Germline loops: CDR1 MNHEY, CDR2 SVGAGI. The V gene lost 6 bases and the J gene lost 6 bases, with 17 bases spanning the gap. This CDR3 has 14 residues. This CDR3 reads CASSQTWALAEAFF. In nucleotides, the CDR3 is TGTGCCAGCAGCCAAACCTGGGCTTTGGCTGAAGCTTTCTTT.

The rearrangement joins TRBV11-3 to TRBJ2-2, with 10 bases aligning to TRBD1. Germline V gene lookup returns CDR1 SGHNT and CDR2 YENEEA. The CDR3 has 13 residues. The V gene end was trimmed by 11 bases and the J gene end by 6 bases; junction bases not matched to a gene: 6. The CDR3 loop is CACGQGGPGELFF. The CDR3 coding sequence is TGTGCCTGCGGACAGGGGGGCCCCGGGGAGCTGTTTTTT.

V gene TRBV10-3 combines with J gene TRBJ2-7; 8 bases are a match to TRBD1. The CDR3 contains 14 residues. Trimming removed 4 bases from V and 2 bases from J; junction bases left unmatched: 4. Germline V lookup: CDR1 ENHRY, CDR2 SYGVKD. CDR3: CAISAGQGAYEQYF. CDR3 nucleotides: TGTGCCATCAGTGCTGGACAGGGAGCCTACGAGCAGTACTTC.

This chain uses TRBV9 with TRBJ2-7; D not certain. The CDR3 runs 17 residues. V lost 1 base and J 0 bases, leaving 17 bases between the germline ends. CDR1 is SGDLS and CDR2 is YYNGEE in the germline V gene. The CDR3 loop is CASSVTPRPQNSYEQYF. Here the CDR3 DNA reads TGTGCCAGCAGCGTAACCCCCAGGCCCCAAAACTCCTACGAGCAGTACTTC.

The chain couples TRBV5-1 to TRBJ1-4, with D perhaps TRBD1 (5 bases). V was cut by 4 bases and J by 5 bases, with 12 bases left in between. Per the germline V gene, CDR1 is SGHRS and CDR2 is YFSETQ. The CDR3 consists of 14 residues. Written as DNA, the CDR3 is TGCGCCAGCAGCCCAGCGGGGGAAAATGAAAAACTGTTTTTT. The encoded protein is CASSPAGENEKLFF.

V usage is TRBV5-1 and J usage is TRBJ2-5; D uncertain. Germline V lookup: CDR1 SGHRS, CDR2 YFSETQ. The CDR3 has 13 residues. V was trimmed by 2 bases and J by 4 bases, leaving 9 bases between them. The CDR3 reads CASSLRPGETQYF. The CDR3 nucleotides are TGCGCCAGCAGCTTAAGGCCAGGAGAGACCCAGTACTTC.

The V gene is TRBV6-6, the J gene TRBJ1-5, with D possibly TRBD1 on 6 matching bases. CDR1 MNHNY and CDR2 SVGAGI come from the germline V gene (reference sequence). V dropped 7 bases and J dropped 1 base, with 17 bases sitting between them. This CDR3 comprises 16 residues. The CDR3 bases are TGTGCCAGCACCCCGACAGGTTCCGTGAGCAATCAGCCCCAGCATTTT. This translates into CASTPTGSVSNQPQHF.

This clone came up once. The gene calls are TRBV6-4 and TRBJ2-5; 12 bases align to TRBD2. The CDR3 has 15 residues. Trimming cost V 4 bases and J 5 bases; bases outside gene matches: 5. Germline V gene lookup returns CDR1 MRHNA and CDR2 SNTAGT. CDR3 nucleotide sequence: TGTGCCAGCAGTGCTAGCGGGGGGGCGTCGGAGACCCAGTACTTC. Encoded protein: CASSASGGASETQYF.

The CDR3 DNA reads TGTGCCAGCAGGAAGACAGGGACGGATACGCAGTATTTT. Its protein is CASRKTGTDTQYF. The V gene is TRBV6-1, the J gene TRBJ2-3; 7 nucleotides align to TRBD1. The V segment lost 6 bases and the J segment 6 bases; nucleotides outside the gene matches: 6. The germline gives CDR1 MNHNS, CDR2 SASEGT. The CDR3 contains 13 residues.

J is TRBJ1-5 and V is TRBV19; D uncertain. The CDR3 is 13 amino acids. V lost 1 base, J lost 6 bases, and 7 bases lay in between. Germline V gives CDR1 LNHDA, CDR2 SQIVND (reference sequence). The CDR3 sequence is CASSIVSSQPQHF. In DNA form, the CDR3 reads TGTGCCAGTAGTATAGTCTCGAGTCAGCCCCAGCATTTT.

The rearrangement joins TRBV27 to TRBJ2-1; a weak D match, TRBD2 (5 bases). Germline CDR1 is MNHEY and CDR2 is SMNVEV (reference sequence). V lost 5 bases, J lost 6 bases, and 17 bases lay in between. CDR3 size: 15 residues. The CDR3 nucleotides read TGTGCCAGCAGTCTCCCCGGGGTCGGCCGCAATGAGCAGTTCTTC. It is translated as CASSLPGVGRNEQFF.

This chain uses TRBV25-1 with TRBJ2-5, with 7 nucleotides matching TRBD1. The J call is uncertain, as TRBJ2-7 better fits the DNA end. The CDR3 length is 13 residues. The germline CDR1 and CDR2 sequences are MGHDK and SYGVNS. In nucleotides, the CDR3 is TGTGCCACAGGCCGGGACAGATCCTACGAGCAGTACTTC. Translating it yields CATGRDRSYEQYF.

The chain is built from TRBV27 and TRBJ2-1; D unclear. Germline V gives CDR1 MNHEY, CDR2 SMNVEV (reference sequence). This CDR3 contains 10 residues. Between the trimmed V and J ends, which lost 8 bases and 6 bases, there was a span of 5 bases. CDR3 nucleotide sequence: TGTGCCAGCCTCGTCAATGAGCAGTTCTTC. It codes for CASLVNEQFF.

The chain recombines TRBV19 with TRBJ2-2; 13 bases map to TRBD2. CDR1 is LNHDA and CDR2 is SQIVND in the germline V gene (reference sequence). CDR3 length equals 17 residues. V lost 6 bases, J lost 4 bases, and 8 bases stayed unmatched. In DNA form, the CDR3 reads TGTGCCAGTAGGGGACTAGCGGGAAGCTATGGCACCGGGGAGCTGTTTTTT. This encodes CASRGLAGSYGTGELFF.